These T cell receptor beta chains were read from a single sample in a study of control samples from healthy donors and cancer patients. The repertoire was sequenced with immunoSEQ multiplex PCR; TCRdb's copy has only in-frame clones and lacks some. The data hold approximately 170,000 clones, with around 90% observed a single time. Material: blood. The receptors come from a woman aged 45-59 years in good health. CDR3s include the opening cysteine and the closing phenylalanine or tryptophan. Fields, in order: V gene, clone size, J gene, CDR3 protein. Rows may omit the clone size; those that give it use once, few, many or a size class.

TRBV2,few,TRBJ1-1,CASSGTGGTEAFF
TRBV5-5,.,TRBJ1-1,CASSLQGHTEAFF
TRBV23-1,once,TRBJ1-2,CASSQSTAGYYGYTF
TRBV28,.,TRBJ2-7,CASSKTRDTNYF
TRBV28,.,TRBJ2-2,CASSPLAPVNTGELFF
TRBV27,.,TRBJ2-7,CASSRQGAYEQYF
TRBV30,.,TRBJ2-7,CAWSVDKYYEQYF
TRBV5-6,.,TRBJ1-4,CASSDSPTNEKLFF
TRBV27,once,TRBJ2-3,CASSLGVTGVTDTQYF
TRBV7-3,.,TRBJ2-1,CASSTGPGNEQFF
TRBV6-5,.,TRBJ1-1,CARGGEGASEAFF
TRBV7-9,.,TRBJ1-1,CASRRTGDTEAFF
TRBV7-8,once,TRBJ2-5,CASSSGTHPETQYF
TRBV7-9,few,TRBJ1-6,CASSLQQGVGNSPLHF
TRBV18,.,TRBJ1-1,CATLGVQGKNTEAFF
TRBV10-1,.,TRBJ1-5,CASSERQGLHQPQHF
TRBV6-5,once,TRBJ2-7,CASRKQGAYEQYF
TRBV28,.,TRBJ2-7,CASSSPGQGVEQYF
TRBV29-1,.,TRBJ2-2,CSVAQGAVAGELFF
TRBV2,.,TRBJ1-1,CASSEDPATEAFF
TRBV2,.,TRBJ1-1,CASSEVWGDTEAFF
TRBV30,.,TRBJ1-6,CAWTPGVNSPLHF
TRBV7-2,.,TRBJ2-3,CASKGTGSTDTQYF
TRBV3-1/TRBV3-2,.,TRBJ2-5,CASSQSSGTSGETQYF
TRBV5-1,.,TRBJ2-1,CASSEQQDEQFF
TRBV4-3,.,TRBJ2-2,CASSQVVWVGELFF
TRBV5-6,.,TRBJ2-7,CASSLAGLGTAEQYF
TRBV28,.,TRBJ1-1,CASSHRRARFTEAFF
TRBV6-5,.,TRBJ2-7,CASSQQQGPYEQYF
TRBV25-1,.,TRBJ1-2,CASSGGTGSYGYTF
TRBV6-5,.,TRBJ2-7,CASSRTSASSYEQYF
TRBV5-1,.,TRBJ2-3,CASGPGTDTQYF
TRBV14,.,TRBJ1-6,CASSQAHNSPLHF
TRBV2,.,TRBJ2-2,CASSETLGGSGELFF
TRBV5-1,.,TRBJ2-7,CASSLGQEHEQYF
TRBV7-9,.,TRBJ2-5,CASSLTGGFQETQYF
TRBV2,.,TRBJ1-4,CASRQGGHEKLFF
TRBV28,.,TRBJ2-1,CASSSPAGQFF
TRBV28,many,TRBJ1-5,CASRGQKINQPQHF
TRBV28,.,TRBJ2-3,CASADNTDTQYF
TRBV30,.,TRBJ2-7,CAWALTAYEQYF
TRBV5-4,.,TRBJ1-1,CASSLAFGQGRSTEAFF
TRBV5-1,.,TRBJ2-2,CASSLQGATGELFF
TRBV7-9,.,TRBJ2-5,CASSLGFVGETQYF
TRBV2,.,TRBJ2-3,CASRRGRDRVADTQYF
TRBV19,once,TRBJ2-7,CASSLAGQGYEQYF
TRBV6-2/TRBV6-3,once,TRBJ1-5,CASSSAQGYQPQHF
TRBV7-2,.,TRBJ2-5,CASSPMYQETQYF
TRBV28,.,TRBJ2-7,CASTPAGHSTYEQYF
TRBV7-2,.,TRBJ1-1,CASSSQGGVNTEAFF
TRBV5-6,.,TRBJ2-1,CASSPIDRGKFEQFF
TRBV7-2,.,TRBJ2-7,CASSSSRTASYEQYF
TRBV23-1,.,TRBJ2-7,CASSQSVRPYEQYF
TRBV27,.,TRBJ2-5,CASSLSFQAWETQYF
TRBV4-2,.,TRBJ1-1,CASSQEKGLGTEAFF
TRBV6-5,once,TRBJ2-7,CASSYRQGEQYF
TRBV19,.,TRBJ1-5,CASSKDRVGNQPQHF
TRBV5-4,.,TRBJ2-3,CASSLEDTQYF
TRBV6-2/TRBV6-3,.,TRBJ1-4,CASSSRGGWIGNEKLFF
TRBV4-1,.,TRBJ1-1,CASSQDRRGRVDTEAFF